This TCR beta chain was documented in a study of blood T cell repertoires in COVID-19. In its sample, this clone was seen a few times. Germline V gene lookup returns CDR1 SGHDN and CDR2 FVKESK. This CDR3 contains 13 residues. Trimming cost V 4 bases and J 1 base, with 7 bases left between them. Assay used: immunoSEQ multiplex PCR; TCRdb lists only in-frame clones, some missing. The profile shows more than 75,000 clones, about 86% of them singletons. The sequence derives from an elderly woman with acute or convalescent COVID-19. The sequencing sample was made of peripheral blood. The J gene is TRBJ1-1, the V gene TRBV14; D call uncertain. The CDR3 DNA reads TGTGCCAGCAGCCTCCGTTCGAACACTGAAGCTTTCTTT. Translation gives CASSLRSNTEAFF.